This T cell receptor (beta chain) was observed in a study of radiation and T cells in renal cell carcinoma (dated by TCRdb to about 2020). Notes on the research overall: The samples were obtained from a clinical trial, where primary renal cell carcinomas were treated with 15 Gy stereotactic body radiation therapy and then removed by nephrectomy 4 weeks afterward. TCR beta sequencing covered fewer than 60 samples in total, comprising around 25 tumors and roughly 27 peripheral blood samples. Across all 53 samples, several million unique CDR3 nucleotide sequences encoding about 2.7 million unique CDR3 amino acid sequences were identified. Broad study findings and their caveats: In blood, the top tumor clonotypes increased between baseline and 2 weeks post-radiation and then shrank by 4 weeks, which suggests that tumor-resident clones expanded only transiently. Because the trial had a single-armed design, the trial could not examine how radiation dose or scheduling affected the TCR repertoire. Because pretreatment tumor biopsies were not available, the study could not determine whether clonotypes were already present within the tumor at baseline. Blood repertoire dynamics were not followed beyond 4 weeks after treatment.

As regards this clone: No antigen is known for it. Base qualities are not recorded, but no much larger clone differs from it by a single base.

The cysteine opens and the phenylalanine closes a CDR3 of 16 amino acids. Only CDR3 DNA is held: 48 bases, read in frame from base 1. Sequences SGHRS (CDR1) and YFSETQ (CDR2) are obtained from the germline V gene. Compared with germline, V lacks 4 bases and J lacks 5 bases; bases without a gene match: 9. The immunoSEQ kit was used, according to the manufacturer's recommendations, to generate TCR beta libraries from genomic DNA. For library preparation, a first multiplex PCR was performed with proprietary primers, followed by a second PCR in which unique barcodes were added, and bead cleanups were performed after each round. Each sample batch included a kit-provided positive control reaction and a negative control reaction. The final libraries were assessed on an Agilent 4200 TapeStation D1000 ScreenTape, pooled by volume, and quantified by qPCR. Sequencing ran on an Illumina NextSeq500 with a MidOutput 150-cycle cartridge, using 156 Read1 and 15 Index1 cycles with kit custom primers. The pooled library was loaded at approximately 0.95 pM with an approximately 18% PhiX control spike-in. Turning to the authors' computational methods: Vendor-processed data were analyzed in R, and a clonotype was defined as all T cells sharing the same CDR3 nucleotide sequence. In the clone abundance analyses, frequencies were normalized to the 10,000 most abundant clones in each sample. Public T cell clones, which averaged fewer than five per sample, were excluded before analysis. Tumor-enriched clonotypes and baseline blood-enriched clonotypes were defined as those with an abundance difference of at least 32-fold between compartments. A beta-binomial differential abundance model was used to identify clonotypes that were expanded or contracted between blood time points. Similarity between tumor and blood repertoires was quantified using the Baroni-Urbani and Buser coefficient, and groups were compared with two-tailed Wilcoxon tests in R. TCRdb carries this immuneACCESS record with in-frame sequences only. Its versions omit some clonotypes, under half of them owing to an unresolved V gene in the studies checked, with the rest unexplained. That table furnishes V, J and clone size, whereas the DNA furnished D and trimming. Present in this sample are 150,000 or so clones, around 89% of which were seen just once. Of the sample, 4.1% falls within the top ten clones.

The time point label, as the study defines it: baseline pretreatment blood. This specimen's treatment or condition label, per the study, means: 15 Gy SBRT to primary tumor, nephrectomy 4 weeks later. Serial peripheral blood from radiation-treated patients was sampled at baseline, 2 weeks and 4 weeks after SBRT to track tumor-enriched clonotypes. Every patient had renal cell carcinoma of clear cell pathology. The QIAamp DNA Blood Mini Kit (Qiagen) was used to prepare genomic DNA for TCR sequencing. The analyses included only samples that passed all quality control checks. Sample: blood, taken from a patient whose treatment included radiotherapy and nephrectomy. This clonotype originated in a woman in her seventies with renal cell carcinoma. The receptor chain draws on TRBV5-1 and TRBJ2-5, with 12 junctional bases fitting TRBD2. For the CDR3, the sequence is CASSLGLAGSLETQYF. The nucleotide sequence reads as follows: TGCGCCAGCAGCCTTGGACTAGCGGGGTCTCTGGAGACCCAGTACTTC.